The 21 T cell receptor beta chains below were found in one sample sequenced in a study of T cells in women clearing cervical HPV infection. Here immunoSEQ multiplex PCR was the method, and the copy in TCRdb shows in-frame clones only, minus some. The sample includes some 26,000 clones. Source material: blood buffy coat. The receptors stem from a woman aged 18-69 years with a cervical HPV16 infection that either progressed to CIN3+ or cleared (not recorded which).

A word on this clone: The missing CDR3 end, 3 residues past where the read stops, is filled in from the germline J gene. J is TRBJ1-2 and V is TRBV19, with a possible D match to TRBD1 (6 bases). The V end lost 5 bases, the J end lost 7 bases, and 23 bases lay between the germline ends. This CDR3 region has 16 residues. CDR1 and CDR2 from the germline V gene are LNHDA and SQIVND (reference sequence). The CDR3 protein is CASSDIQGTPGFGYTF. The covered CDR3 bases are TGTGCCAGTAGTGACATACAGGGCACGCCAGGGTTTGGC.

Turning to this clone: The read gets to within 3 residues of the CDR3 end, and the germline J gene fills in the rest. J is TRBJ1-6 and V is TRBV6-2 or TRBV6-3; 7 nucleotides align to TRBD1. CDR1 MNHEY and CDR2 SVGEGT come from the germline V gene. The length of the CDR3 is 14 residues. Germline trimming cut 5 bases from V and 3 bases from J; bases unmatched to any gene: 1. CDR3: CASSRQGYNSPLHF. The CDR3 bases that were read are TGTGCCAGCAGTCGACAGGGCTATAATTCACCC.

Details on this clone: The read terminates 3 residues before the CDR3 end, so the remaining end is supplied by the germline J gene. This chain connects TRBV12-5 to TRBJ1-1, with D tentatively TRBD1 (5 bases). Trimming pared 0 bases from V and 0 bases from J, leaving 11 bases between. This CDR3 has 16 amino acids. Germline V gene data show CDR1 as LGHNT and CDR2 as FRNRAP. The sequenced part of the CDR3 DNA is TGTGCTAGTGGTTTGGTACGAGACAGCCTGAACACTGAA. This sequence encodes CASGLVRDSLNTE. The whole CDR3 region reads CASGLVRDSLNTEAFF.

Comments on this clone: Read sequence stops 3 residues before the CDR3 end, and the germline J gene provides the missing end. The J gene is TRBJ1-4, the V gene TRBV7-8, with D possibly TRBD1 on 6 matching bases. This CDR3 is 13 amino acids long. Germline-derived CDR1 and CDR2 are SGHVS and FQNEAQ. CDR3 sequence reads: CASAGQPNSPLFF. Incomplete CDR3 DNA: TGTGCCAGCGCAGGACAGCCTAATTCACCA.

The CDR3 sequence: CASSLTSIGGINAVDSNQPQHF. The CDR3 bases that were read are TGTGCCAGCAGCTTAACGTCGATCGGGGGAATTAATGCGGTCGATAGCAATCAGCCC. The chain employs TRBV7-3 and TRBJ1-5; maybe TRBD1 (5 bases). The sequenced fragment ends 3 residues before the CDR3 boundary, so the rest is inferred from the germline J gene. Trimming shortened V by 0 bases and J by 0 bases, and 27 bases separated the two germline ends. Germline CDR1 is SGHTA and CDR2 is FQGTGA. This CDR3 is 22 amino acids long.

About this clone itself: The CDR3 end is not reached by the read, which stops 3 residues before it; the germline J gene fills it in. The chain has TRBV19 and TRBJ2-3; a weak D match, TRBD1 (7 bases). This CDR3 is 16 amino acids long. Germline V gives CDR1 LNHDA, CDR2 SQIVND (reference sequence). The CDR3 bases that were read are TGTGCCAGTAGTTCAAAGGGCGGGACAGCTCGCCAGACG. Encoded protein: CASSSKGGTARQT. The whole CDR3 region reads CASSSKGGTARQTQYF.

As regards this clone: The read ends 3 residues shy of where the CDR3 ends; the end is completed using the germline J gene. This sequence joins TRBV6-2 or TRBV6-3 and TRBJ1-2; D not resolved. Per the germline V gene, CDR1 is MNHEY and CDR2 is SVGEGT. The CDR3 covers 14 residues. CDR3 loop: CASSYSLSGGGYTF. CDR3 DNA (partial): TGTGCCAGCAGTTACTCTTTGAGCGGAGGGGGC.

For this clone: The CDR3 end lies 3 residues beyond the end of the read and is filled in from the germline J gene. The chain links TRBV7-2 to TRBJ1-2, with 7 bases fitting TRBD1. The germline gives CDR1 SGHTA, CDR2 FQGNSA. The CDR3 consists of 14 residues. The CDR3 DNA, read in part, is TGTGCCAGCAGCTTTATGACAGGGCTGGATACC. Protein sequence: CASSFMTGLDT. The full-length CDR3 reads as CASSFMTGLDTYTF.

On this clone itself: The read halts 3 residues ahead of the CDR3 end, with the missing end drawn from the germline J gene. The rearrangement uses TRBV19 and TRBJ1-2, with D tentatively TRBD1 (5 bases). The germline V and J ends were trimmed by 8 bases and 4 bases, with 11 bases remaining between them. Germline lookup yields CDR1 LNHDA and CDR2 SQIVND (reference sequence). There are 12 residues in the CDR3. Partial CDR3 DNA: TGTGCCAGTGTCAGGACACCCTATGGC. Translation: CASVRTPYG. From start to end, the CDR3 is CASVRTPYGYTF.

Concerning this clone: The sequenced fragment ends 3 residues before the CDR3 boundary, so the rest is inferred from the germline J gene. The rearrangement uses TRBV18 and TRBJ1-2, with a weak D call TRBD1 (6 bases). CDR3 length equals 13 residues. Germline values: CDR1 KGHSH, CDR2 LQKENI. CDR3 DNA, as far as it was read: TGTGCCAGCTCACGGGACAACTCCTACGAC. It encodes CASSRDNSYD. The CDR3, in full, reads CASSRDNSYDYTF.

The sequenced CDR3 bases are TGTGCCAGCAGCTTGGCGGGGGATGATTCACCC. Protein: CASSLAGDDSP. The CDR3 as a whole reads CASSLAGDDSPLHF. The chain carries TRBV5-6 and TRBJ1-6; perhaps TRBD1 as D (5 bases). The read halts 3 residues ahead of the CDR3 end, with the missing end drawn from the germline J gene. CDR1 and CDR2 (germline): SGHDT, YYEEEE. The CDR3 has 14 amino acids. V shed 0 bases and J shed 8 bases, with 9 bases lying between them.

On this clone itself: Read sequence stops 3 residues before the CDR3 end, and the germline J gene provides the missing end. The chain uses TRBV19 and TRBJ1-5; D is possibly TRBD1 (6 bases). Trimming cost V 4 bases and J 5 bases, with 21 bases left between them. The CDR3 is 17 amino acids. CDR1 LNHDA and CDR2 SQIVND come from the germline V gene (reference sequence). Partial CDR3 DNA: TGTGCCAGTAGTAAGGGGATCTTCAGGGGCGTAGATCAGCCC. It encodes CASSKGIFRGVDQP. The whole CDR3 reads CASSKGIFRGVDQPQHF. Together with reference TRBV19 and TRBJ1-5, the CDR3 gives the full variable domain: DGGITQSPKYLFRKEGQNVTLSCEQNLNHDAMYWYRQDPGQGLRLIYYSQIVNDFQKGDIAEGYSVSREKKESFPLTVTSAQKNPTAFYLCASSKGIFRGVDQPQHFGDGTRLSIL.

Notes on this clone: The read halts 3 residues ahead of the CDR3 end, with the missing end drawn from the germline J gene. The V and J genes are TRBV7-9 and TRBJ1-1; D ambiguous. CDR1 is SEHNR, CDR2 FQNEAQ, per germline (reference sequence). The CDR3 totals 13 residues. CDR3 amino acids: CASILGGVEEAFF. CDR3 bases read: TGTGCCAGCATCCTGGGCGGGGTAGAAGAA.

With respect to this clone: The read terminates 3 residues ahead of where the CDR3 ends, so the germline J gene completes it. The chain uses TRBV28 and TRBJ2-5; a weak D match, TRBD1 (5 bases). The V end was cut by 5 bases, the J end by 1 base, with 14 bases between. Germline V gene sequence: CDR1 MDHEN, CDR2 SYDVKM. The CDR3 contains 15 residues. The chain's CDR3 is CASSHQTDSQETQYF. CDR3 DNA (partial): TGTGCCAGCAGTCACCAGACAGATTCCCAAGAGACC.

For this clone: The read finishes 3 residues shy of the CDR3 end, and the germline J gene is used to complete it. J is TRBJ1-5 and V is TRBV7-4; 12 bases are a match to TRBD1. The CDR3 spans 17 residues. Unmatched junction bases numbered 9, after V lost 3 bases and J lost 6 bases. Germline V gene lookup returns CDR1 SGHVT and CDR2 SQSDAQ. The CDR3 loop is CASSFRWDRGLSQPQHF. CDR3 DNA (partial): TGTGCCAGCAGCTTTAGATGGGACAGGGGGCTTAGTCAGCCC.

A remark on this clone: The read finishes 3 residues shy of the CDR3 end, and the germline J gene is used to complete it. This chain joins TRBV6-1 and TRBJ1-2; D is undetermined. V lost 4 bases to trimming and J lost 7 bases, with 22 bases between them. The CDR3 runs 16 residues. Germline CDR1 reads MNHNS; CDR2 reads SASEGT. CDR3 sequence: CASSAGADFSLGGYTF. The sequenced part of the CDR3 DNA is TGTGCCAGCAGTGCCGGTGCTGACTTCAGTCTAGGTGGC.

About this clone: The read ends 3 residues early relative to the CDR3; the germline J gene fills the gap. The V gene is TRBV10-3, the J gene TRBJ1-1, with 9 bases identical to TRBD1. V was pared by 3 bases and J by 0 bases, with 5 bases of the junction left unmatched. CDR3 size: 16 residues. Germline loops: CDR1 ENHRY, CDR2 SYGVKD. CDR3 DNA (partial): TGTGCCATCAGTGATTTGGGACAGGGCATGAACACTGAA. Encoded protein: CAISDLGQGMNTE. The complete CDR3 sequence is CAISDLGQGMNTEAFF.

The DNA read from the CDR3 is TGTGCCAGCAGTTTAGAAGGGGTGGGGACTGAA. Protein: CASSLEGVGTE. The whole CDR3 region reads CASSLEGVGTEAFF. V is TRBV12-3 or TRBV12-4 and J is TRBJ1-1; D might be TRBD1 (5 bases). The read halts 3 residues ahead of the CDR3 end, with the missing end drawn from the germline J gene. The CDR3 is 14 residues long. V was cut by 1 base and J by 5 bases, with 11 bases left in between.

Comments on this clone: The sequenced fragment ends 3 residues before the CDR3 boundary, so the rest is inferred from the germline J gene. This rearrangement joins TRBV20-1 to TRBJ2-7, with D perhaps TRBD2 (6 bases). V was trimmed by 6 bases and J by 2 bases, leaving 14 bases between them. The CDR3 is 13 amino acids. Germline V gives CDR1 DFQATT, CDR2 SNEGSKA (reference sequence). The sequenced part of the CDR3 DNA is TGCAGTGCCCCTGGAGGGTTCGCCTACGAG. Amino acid sequence: CSAPGGFAYE. The complete CDR3 sequence is CSAPGGFAYEQYF.

Worth noting for this clone: The read ends 3 residues before the CDR3 terminus; that terminus is restored from the germline J gene. The chain links TRBV2 to TRBJ1-4; D may be TRBD1 (6 bases). The V and J ends lost 9 bases and 7 bases respectively, with 15 bases between them. The CDR3 consists of 13 residues. Per germline, CDR1 SNHLY and CDR2 FYNNEI. CDR3 bases read: TGTGCCAGTTGGAGGGGGGGACGTGAAAAA. This gives the protein CASWRGGREK. The whole CDR3 reads CASWRGGREKLFF.

Worth noting for this clone: The DNA ends 3 residues before the CDR3 does, and the rest of the CDR3 is filled in from the germline J gene. The chain carries TRBV7-3 and TRBJ2-2; TRBD2 agrees at 9 bases. V shed 0 bases, J shed 1 base, and the junction held 3 bases outside the gene matches. Per germline, CDR1 SGHTA and CDR2 FQGTGA. The CDR3 has 17 amino acids. The part of the CDR3 DNA that was read is TGTGCCAGCAGCTTAACCCCAGCGGGGGGGAACACCGGGGAG. This encodes CASSLTPAGGNTGE. The CDR3 as a whole reads CASSLTPAGGNTGELFF.